A selection of T cell receptor beta chains follows, all from one sample in a study of blood T cell repertoires in COVID-19. Sequenced by immunoSEQ multiplex PCR; TCRdb stores in-frame clones only, minus some. This sample has 85,000 to 130,000 clones, with roughly 92% found just once. Sequencing used peripheral blood. The receptors were sampled from a man aged 70-80 years with acute or convalescent COVID-19. CDR3s include the opening cysteine and the closing phenylalanine or tryptophan. Not all rows give a size; the values are once, few, many and, for expanded clones, a class.

v_call,clone_size,cdr3_aa
TRBV3-1/TRBV3-2,-,CASSPAGASNQPQHF
TRBV4-1,-,CASSQLAGGGTDTQYF
TRBV11-3,-,CASSRRWELSTDTQYF
TRBV5-1,-,CASSSDGELEAFF
TRBV24-1,few,CATSDWTGKVGAFF
TRBV4-3,-,CASSQDGGTGWNEQYF
TRBV5-1,few,CASSPLSAANNEQFF
TRBV29-1,-,CSVQQGASGANVLTF
TRBV28,-,CASTTNPGYTF
TRBV18,-,CASSPGTGGYQPQHF
TRBV3-1/TRBV3-2,-,CASSQLQGAYNEQFF
TRBV24-1,-,CATSEGPQGATQYF
TRBV27,-,CAITNRGRDTEAFF
TRBV24-1,-,CATTSGTGGGYTF
TRBV5-1,once,CASSLVPVQETQYF
TRBV11-2,-,CASSLQGYTGELFF
TRBV11-3,-,CASSFAGDGNTIYF
TRBV15,once,CATSRGQGVSYEQFF
TRBV28,-,CASSFQGNQPQHF
TRBV30,-,CAWSVGGKYGYTF
TRBV11-1,-,CASSPLAGELFF
TRBV5-4,-,CASSLPVGRNYEQYF
TRBV5-1,-,CASSESGVTEAFF
TRBV2,-,CASLEDRGRGTEAFF
TRBV6-2/TRBV6-3,-,CASSYVRGQGNTGELFF
TRBV5-1,-,CASSPQGTEAFF
TRBV6-2/TRBV6-3,-,CASSSSRGLSGGELFF
TRBV12-3/TRBV12-4,-,CASSFPGYGYTF
TRBV4-2,-,CASSQHGRSQETQYF
TRBV15,-,CATSWTGDEKLFF
TRBV11-3,-,CASSPRERNTEAFF
TRBV6-1,-,CASSETRSTGPEQFF
TRBV6-6,-,CASLNEGFNSPLHF
TRBV27,-,CASSLWSGGDLTNEKLFF
TRBV6-6,-,CASSPSGGQGNTEAFF
TRBV5-1,-,CASSHGQGWYEQYF
TRBV24-1,-,CATSDPRGNYGYTF
TRBV19,-,CASSIQGGTYNEQFF
TRBV4-1,-,CASSQAPRGRFGVAFF
TRBV2,-,CASSERSGSFYEQFF
TRBV28,-,CASSSDSSSSYEQYF
TRBV6-5,-,CASRDRGGKNSPLHF
TRBV7-3,-,CASSSRGAGSTDTQYF
TRBV18,once,CASSPTGLNTEAFF
TRBV27,-,CASRVAGGMETQYF
TRBV7-8,-,CASSLGGAVQFF
TRBV11-3,-,CASSLWTANTEAFF
TRBV30,-,CAWGDRGYYEQYF
TRBV5-8,-,CASSLRQGVGYF
TRBV15,once,CATSRVASSSYNEQFF
TRBV5-1,-,CASSLWSAGGPDTQYF
TRBV29-1,-,CSVEGQIQDTQYF
TRBV6-5,-,CASSYTSGRWHF
TRBV18,-,CASSRGQGWTEAFF